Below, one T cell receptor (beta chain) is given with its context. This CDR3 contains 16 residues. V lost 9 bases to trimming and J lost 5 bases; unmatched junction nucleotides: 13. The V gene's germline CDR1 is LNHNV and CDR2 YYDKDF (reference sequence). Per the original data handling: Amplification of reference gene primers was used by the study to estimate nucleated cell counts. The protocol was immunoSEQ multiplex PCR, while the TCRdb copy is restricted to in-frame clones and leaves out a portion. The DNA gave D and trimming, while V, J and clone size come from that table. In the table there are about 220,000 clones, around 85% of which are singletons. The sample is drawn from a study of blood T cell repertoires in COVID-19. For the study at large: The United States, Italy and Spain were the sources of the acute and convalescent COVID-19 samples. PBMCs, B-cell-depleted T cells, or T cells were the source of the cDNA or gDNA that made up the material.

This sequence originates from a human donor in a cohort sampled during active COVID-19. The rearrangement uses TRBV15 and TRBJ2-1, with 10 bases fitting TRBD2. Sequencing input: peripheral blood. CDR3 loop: CATDDYSGRPNNEQFF. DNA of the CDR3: TGTGCCACAGATGATTATAGCGGGAGGCCGAACAATGAGCAGTTCTTC.